This T cell receptor (beta chain) was found in a study of CD8 T cells in Susac syndrome. The CD8+ and CD4+ T cells were isolated magnetically using a negative isolation approach, whereas the TEMRA cells were enriched by FACS. This clonotype appeared a few times. Trimming took 4 bases from V and 1 from J, leaving 13 bases between them. CDR1 and CDR2 from the germline V gene are SQVTM and ANQGSEA. This CDR3 spans 15 amino acids. Reverse transcription of roughly 0.5 to 1 ug RNA was carried out with random hexamers. TCRdb ran MiXCR on the immunoSEQ multiplex PCR reads and lists one entry per CDR3 protein. The data hold roughly 150,000 distinct CDR3 sequences, with 93% observed a single time.

The chain combines TRBV29-1 with TRBJ1-4, with a weak D call TRBD1 (6 bases). This TCR was sampled from a human donor in good health. Specimen: CD4+ T cells from PBMCs. This CDR3 reads CSVAVRGRTNEKLFF. The CDR3 nucleotides are TGCAGCGTTGCGGTGAGGGGGAGAACTAATGAAAAACTGTTTTTT.